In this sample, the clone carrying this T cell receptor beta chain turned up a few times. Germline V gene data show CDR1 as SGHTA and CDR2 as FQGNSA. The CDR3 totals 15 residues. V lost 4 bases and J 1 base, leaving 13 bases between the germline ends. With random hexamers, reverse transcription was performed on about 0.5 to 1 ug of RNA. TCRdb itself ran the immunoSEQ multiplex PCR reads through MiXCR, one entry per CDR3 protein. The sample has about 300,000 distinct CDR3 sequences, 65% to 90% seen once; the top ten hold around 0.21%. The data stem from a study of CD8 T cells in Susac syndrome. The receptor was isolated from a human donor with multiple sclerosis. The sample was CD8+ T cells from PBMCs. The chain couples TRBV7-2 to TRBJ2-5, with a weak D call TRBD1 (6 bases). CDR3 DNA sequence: TGTGCCAGCAGCTCAGTACAGGGAATCCAAGAGACCCAGTACTTC. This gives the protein CASSSVQGIQETQYF. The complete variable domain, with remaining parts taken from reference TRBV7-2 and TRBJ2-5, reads GAGVSQSPSNKVTEKGKDVELRCDPISGHTALYWYRQSLGQGLEFLIYFQGNSAPDKSGLPSDRFSAERTGGSVSTLTIQRTQQEDSAVYLCASSSVQGIQETQYFGPGTRLLVL.